This is a list of T cell receptor beta chains from one sample in a study of long-term antiretroviral therapy in people with HIV. Using immunoSEQ multiplex PCR, the repertoire was profiled, and TCRdb retains in-frame clones only, with some absent. The sample has 15,000 to 20,000 clones, roughly 73% seen once. This material consisted of unsorted PBMCs, taken less than 2.2 years before starting antiretroviral therapy. The origin of the receptors is a young man with HIV. The CDR3 runs from the conserved cysteine through the conserved F or W. Each record gives: D gene, J gene, V gene, clone size, CDR3 DNA, CDR3 protein. The D gene is left open where the match is weak. Where a row states a size, it is once, few, many or the class of an expanded clone; other rows omit it.

d_gene: TRBD2
j_gene: TRBJ2-3
v_gene: TRBV4-2
abundance: NA
CDR3nt: TGTGCCAGCAGCCACGAACTAGCGGGAGCTGGCGCAGATACGCAGTATTTT
CDR3aa: CASSHELAGAGADTQYF

d_gene: NA
j_gene: TRBJ1-2
v_gene: TRBV7-9
abundance: NA
CDR3nt: TGTGCCAGCAGCTTAGGGGTAATTCGGGACGCCCACTTCTACACCTTC
CDR3aa: CASSLGVIRDAHFYTF

d_gene: NA
j_gene: TRBJ1-2
v_gene: TRBV27
abundance: few
CDR3nt: TGTGCCAGCAGTTTACGAGGGGAGGGTGGTGGCTACACCTTC
CDR3aa: CASSLRGEGGGYTF

d_gene: NA
j_gene: TRBJ2-2
v_gene: TRBV27
abundance: NA
CDR3nt: TGTGCCAGCAGTTTAGTCAGAACCGGGGAGCTGTTTTTT
CDR3aa: CASSLVRTGELFF

d_gene: TRBD1
j_gene: TRBJ2-2
v_gene: TRBV19
abundance: few
CDR3nt: TGTGCCAGTATCCCGACAGGGGATACCGGGGAGCTGTTTTTT
CDR3aa: CASIPTGDTGELFF

d_gene: TRBD1
j_gene: TRBJ2-7
v_gene: TRBV5-1
abundance: NA
CDR3nt: TGCGCCAGCAGCTTGGCCCTGGACAGGGCCTCCTACGAGCAGTACTTC
CDR3aa: CASSLALDRASYEQYF

d_gene: TRBD1
j_gene: TRBJ1-2
v_gene: TRBV6-5
abundance: NA
CDR3nt: TGTGCCAGCAGCAACAGGGGAACACCTCCTTACACCTTC
CDR3aa: CASSNRGTPPYTF

d_gene: TRBD1
j_gene: TRBJ2-7
v_gene: TRBV9
abundance: NA
CDR3nt: TGTGCCAGCAGCCACCCATATGCCGGGACAGGACTCTACGAGCAGTACTTC
CDR3aa: CASSHPYAGTGLYEQYF

d_gene: NA
j_gene: TRBJ1-4
v_gene: TRBV6-6
abundance: NA
CDR3nt: TGTGCCAGCTCTCAAGGGACGTGGGCTAGGGAAAAACTGTTTTTT
CDR3aa: CASSQGTWAREKLFF

d_gene: NA
j_gene: TRBJ2-2
v_gene: TRBV5-1
abundance: NA
CDR3nt: TGCGCCAGCACCTCTGAAGGGGATCCGACCGGGGAGCTGTTTTTT
CDR3aa: CASTSEGDPTGELFF

d_gene: NA
j_gene: TRBJ2-5
v_gene: TRBV18
abundance: NA
CDR3nt: TGTGCCAGCTCACCACCGATGGGACTCCAAGAGACCCAGTACTTC
CDR3aa: CASSPPMGLQETQYF

d_gene: NA
j_gene: TRBJ2-7
v_gene: TRBV5-1
abundance: NA
CDR3nt: TGCGCCAGCAGCTTGGACCCGGGTAACTACGAGCAGTACTTC
CDR3aa: CASSLDPGNYEQYF